The 9 T cell receptor beta chains below all came from one sample that was sequenced in a study of beta chain features in type 1 diabetes. Expressed TCRB transcripts got sequenced, as all isolated RNA was reverse transcribed. The protocol was immunoSEQ multiplex PCR, while the TCRdb copy is restricted to in-frame clones and leaves out a portion. The sample carries under 900,000 clones, about a sixth recorded once. Sequenced sample: naive CD4+ T cells from blood. The receptor set was obtained from a woman younger than 35 in good health.

CDR3 sequence (DNA): TGTGCCAGCAGTTCCTCGCCTGGGGGGAAAGAGACCCAGTACTTC. Its translation is CASSSSPGGKETQYF. The chain recombines TRBV28 with TRBJ2-5; possible D gene TRBD2, 6 bases. The CDR3 runs to 15 residues. Per germline, CDR1 MDHEN and CDR2 SYDVKM. V lost 4 bases and J lost 3, with 15 bases in between.

The table lists this clone with a few counts. The chain uses TRBV29-1 and TRBJ1-4; D is ambiguous. The CDR3 is 11 residues long. The germline V gene has CDR1 SQVTM and CDR2 ANQGSEA. Deletions cut 6 bases from V and 5 bases from J, with 7 bases between. CDR3 protein: CSVRVNEKLFF. The CDR3 region has the DNA TGCAGCGTCCGGGTAAATGAAAAACTGTTTTTT.

This clone was recorded at least ten times. This chain uses TRBV13 with TRBJ1-2, with 7 bases fitting TRBD1. The CDR3 totals 15 residues. Per germline, CDR1 PRHDT and CDR2 FYEKMQ (reference sequence). Trimming took 5 bases from V and 4 from J; bases not matched to a gene: 10. CDR3 loop: CASSLIQGSGYGYTF. In nucleotides, the CDR3 is TGTGCCAGCAGCCTAATACAGGGGTCGGGCTATGGCTACACCTTC. The variable domain in full, with the rest retrieved from reference TRBV13 and TRBJ1-2, is AAGVIQSPRHLIKEKRETATLKCYPIPRHDTVYWYQQGPGQDPQFLISFYEKMQSDKGSIPDRFSAQQFSDYHSELNMSSLELGDSALYFCASSLIQGSGYGYTFGSGTRLTVV.

The CDR3 loop is CSVGDGYYGYTF. The CDR3 bases are TGCAGCGTTGGGGACGGATACTATGGCTACACCTTC. The gene calls are TRBV29-1 and TRBJ1-2; possible D gene TRBD1, 5 bases. The V and J ends lost 4 bases and 3 bases respectively, with 9 bases between them. The CDR3 totals 12 residues. Germline V gene lookup returns CDR1 SQVTM and CDR2 ANQGSEA.

This clone was detected only a few times. The rearrangement joins TRBV7-9 to TRBJ1-2; no firm D call. The V end lost 0 bases, the J end lost 4 bases, and 12 bases lay between the germline ends. Germline V gene data show CDR1 as SEHNR and CDR2 as FQNEAQ (reference sequence). The CDR3 runs to 15 residues. This chain's CDR3 is CASSLAGDRGYGYTF. CDR3 DNA sequence: TGTGCCAGCAGCTTAGCCGGGGATCGAGGCTATGGCTACACCTTC. Full variable domain (outside the CDR3, taken from reference TRBV7-9 and TRBJ1-2): DTGVSQNPRHKITKRGQNVTFRCDPISEHNRLYWYRQTLGQGPEFLTYFQNEAQLEKSRLLSDRFSAERPKGSFSTLEIQRTEQGDSAMYLCASSLAGDRGYGYTFGSGTRLTVV.

The sample holds a few counts of this clone. The chain combines TRBV7-9 with TRBJ1-1; no definite D call. Germline CDR1 and CDR2: SEHNR and FQNEAQ (reference sequence). This CDR3 spans 14 amino acids. Trimming took 4 bases from V and 9 from J, leaving 18 bases between them. This chain's CDR3 is CASSSRTLEVKAFF. CDR3 nucleotide sequence: TGTGCCAGCAGCTCACGAACCCTAGAGGTAAAAGCTTTCTTT.

This clone was seen only a few times. The gene calls are TRBV7-9 and TRBJ1-1; D is possibly TRBD1 (5 bases). Germline CDR1 reads SEHNR; CDR2 reads FQNEAQ (reference sequence). Trimming pared 3 bases from V and 4 bases from J, leaving 12 bases between. This CDR3 is 14 amino acids long. In nucleotides, the CDR3 is TGTGCCAGCAGCTTCGACCTCAGGGTCACTGAAGCTTTCTTT. Amino acid sequence: CASSFDLRVTEAFF.

V gene TRBV18 combines with J gene TRBJ1-3; no firm D call. Per germline, CDR1 KGHSH and CDR2 LQKENI. The CDR3 contains 20 residues. Trimming left V 3 bases short and J 0 bases short, with 24 bases between. The CDR3 DNA sequence: TGTGCCAGCTCACCGCTACCGTCCGGCTCCGGGCGGCTCTCTGGAAACACCATATATTTT. Protein product: CASSPLPSGSGRLSGNTIYF.

The chain recombines TRBV21-1 with TRBJ2-5; TRBD2, the table's D call, lacks a check against the DNA. TRBV21-1 is annotated as a pseudogene. The CDR3 covers 15 residues. CDR3 protein: CASSKARKGRETQYF. The CDR3 DNA sequence: TGTGCCAGCAGCAAAGCCAGAAAGGGGAGGGAGACCCAGTACTTC.